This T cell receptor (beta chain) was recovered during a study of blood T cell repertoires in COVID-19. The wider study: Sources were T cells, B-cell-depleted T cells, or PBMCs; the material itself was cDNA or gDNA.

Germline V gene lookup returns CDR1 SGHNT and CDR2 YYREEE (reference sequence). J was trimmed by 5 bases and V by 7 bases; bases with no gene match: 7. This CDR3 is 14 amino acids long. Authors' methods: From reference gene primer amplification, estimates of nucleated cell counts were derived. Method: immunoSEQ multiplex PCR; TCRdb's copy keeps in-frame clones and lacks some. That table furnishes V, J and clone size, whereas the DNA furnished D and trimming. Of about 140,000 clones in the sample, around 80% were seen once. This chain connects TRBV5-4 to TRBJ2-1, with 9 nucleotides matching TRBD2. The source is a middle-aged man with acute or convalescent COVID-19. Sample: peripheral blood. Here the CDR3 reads CASLAGDPDNEQFF. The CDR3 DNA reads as TGTGCCAGCTTAGCGGGGGATCCAGACAATGAGCAGTTCTTC.